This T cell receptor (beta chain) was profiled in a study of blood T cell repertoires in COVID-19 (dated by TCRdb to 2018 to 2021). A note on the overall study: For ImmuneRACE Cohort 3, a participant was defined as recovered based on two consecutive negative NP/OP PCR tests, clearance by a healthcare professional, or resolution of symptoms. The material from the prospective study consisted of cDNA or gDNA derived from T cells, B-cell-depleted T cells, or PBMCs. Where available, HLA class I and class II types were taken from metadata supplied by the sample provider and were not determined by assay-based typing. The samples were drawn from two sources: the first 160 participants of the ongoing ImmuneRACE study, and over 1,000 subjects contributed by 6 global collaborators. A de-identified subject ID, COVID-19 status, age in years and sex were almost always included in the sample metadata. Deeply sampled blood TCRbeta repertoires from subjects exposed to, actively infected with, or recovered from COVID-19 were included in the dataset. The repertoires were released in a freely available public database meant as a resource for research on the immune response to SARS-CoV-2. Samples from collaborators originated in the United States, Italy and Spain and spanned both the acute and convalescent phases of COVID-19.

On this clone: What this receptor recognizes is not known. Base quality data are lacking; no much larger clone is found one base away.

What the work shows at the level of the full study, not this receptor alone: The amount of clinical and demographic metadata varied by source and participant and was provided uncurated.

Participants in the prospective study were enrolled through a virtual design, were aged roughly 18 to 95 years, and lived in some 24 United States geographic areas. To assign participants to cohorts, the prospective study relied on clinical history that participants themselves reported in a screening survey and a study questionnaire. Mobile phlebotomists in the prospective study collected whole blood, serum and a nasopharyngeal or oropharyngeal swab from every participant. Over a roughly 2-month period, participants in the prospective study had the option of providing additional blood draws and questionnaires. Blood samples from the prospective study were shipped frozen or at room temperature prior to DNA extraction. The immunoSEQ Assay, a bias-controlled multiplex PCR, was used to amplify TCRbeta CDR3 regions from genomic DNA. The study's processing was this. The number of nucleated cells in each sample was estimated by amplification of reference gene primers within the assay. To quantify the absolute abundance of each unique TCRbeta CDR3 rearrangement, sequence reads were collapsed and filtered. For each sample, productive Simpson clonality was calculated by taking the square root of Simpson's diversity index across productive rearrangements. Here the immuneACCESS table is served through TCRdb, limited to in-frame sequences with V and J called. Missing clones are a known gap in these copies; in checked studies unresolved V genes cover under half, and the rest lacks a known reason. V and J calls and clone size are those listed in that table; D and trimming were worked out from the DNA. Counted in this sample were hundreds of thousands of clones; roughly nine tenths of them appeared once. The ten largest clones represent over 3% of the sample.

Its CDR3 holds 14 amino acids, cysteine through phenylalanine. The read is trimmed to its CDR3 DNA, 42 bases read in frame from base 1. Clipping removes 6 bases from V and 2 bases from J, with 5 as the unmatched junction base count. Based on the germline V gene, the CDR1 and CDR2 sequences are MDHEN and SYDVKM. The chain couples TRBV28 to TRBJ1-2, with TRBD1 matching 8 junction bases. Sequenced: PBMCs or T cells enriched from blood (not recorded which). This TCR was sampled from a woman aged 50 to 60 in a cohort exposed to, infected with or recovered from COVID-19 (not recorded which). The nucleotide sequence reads TGTGCCAGCAGGAGAGGACAGGGCAACTATGGCTACACCTTC. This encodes CASRRGQGNYGYTF.